This TCR beta chain came from a study of blood T cell repertoires in COVID-19. Looking at the study overall: Both acute and convalescent COVID-19 samples were obtained from the United States, Italy and Spain. T cells, B-cell-depleted T cells, or PBMCs supplied cDNA or gDNA.

Followed longitudinally, the Seattle patients had been enrolled during active infection. Source study methods: Amplification with reference gene primers provided the estimates of nucleated cell counts. Clones were read by immunoSEQ multiplex PCR, and TCRdb kept only the in-frame ones, dropping some. That table supplies the V and J calls and clone size; D and trimming were determined from the DNA. The repertoire holds about 200,000 clones, with around 90% as singletons. Germline-derived CDR1 and CDR2 are SGHNT and YYREEE (reference sequence). After removal of 3 bases from V and 6 bases from J, the junction contained 10 bases not matched to a gene. The CDR3 has 15 residues.

V gene TRBV5-4 combines with J gene TRBJ2-7; 9 positions match TRBD1. This clonotype was sampled from a man in his 60s with COVID-19, enrolled during active disease. The sequenced sample consisted of peripheral blood. The CDR3 is CASSSKQGAFSEQYF. The CDR3 DNA sequence: TGTGCCAGCAGCTCGAAACAGGGGGCTTTTTCCGAGCAGTACTTC.